A single sample gave rise to the 15 T cell receptor beta chains below, sequenced in a study of cytomegalovirus exposure and HLA in healthy donors. It was with 60 Vbeta and 13 Jbeta primers that the PCR ran. The protocol was immunoSEQ multiplex PCR, while the TCRdb copy is restricted to in-frame clones and leaves out a portion. This table has around 140,000 clones, under 75% appearing once. Sequencing was done on a sample of PBMCs. These receptors originate from a woman aged 40 to 50 in good health and CMV-seronegative.

This rearrangement joins TRBV5-1 to TRBJ1-2, with 7 positions matching TRBD1. The ends lost 2 bases at V and 5 bases at J; junction bases unmatched: 12. The germline gives CDR1 SGHRS, CDR2 YFSETQ. The CDR3 is 16 amino acids. CDR3 protein: CASSFGQASSRYGYTF. In DNA form, the CDR3 reads TGCGCCAGCAGCTTCGGACAGGCTTCGAGTAGATATGGCTACACCTTC. Drawing the rest from reference TRBV5-1 and TRBJ1-2, the complete variable domain is KAGVTQTPRYLIKTRGQQVTLSCSPISGHRSVSWYQQTPGQGLQFLFEYFSETQRNKGNFPGRFSGRQFSNSRSEMNVSTLELGDSALYLCASSFGQASSRYGYTFGSGTRLTVV.

This clone was seen a handful of times. The chain uses TRBV7-9 and TRBJ1-1, with D possibly matching TRBD1 (6 bases). The germline gives CDR1 SEHNR, CDR2 FQNEAQ (reference sequence). The CDR3 runs 12 residues. V lost 4 bases and J lost 5, with 8 bases in between. CDR3 amino acids: CASSYRETEAFF. The CDR3 coding sequence is TGTGCCAGCAGCTACAGGGAGACTGAAGCTTTCTTT.

This clone turned up a few times. V and J are TRBV9 and TRBJ1-2; maybe TRBD1 (5 bases). The length of the CDR3 is 15 residues. CDR1 and CDR2 (germline): SGDLS, YYNGEE. The V end was cut by 2 bases, the J end by 4 bases, with 15 bases between. CDR3 DNA sequence: TGTGCCAGCAGCGTCGGGAGAGGGGATCGCTATGGCTACACCTTC. Translating gives CASSVGRGDRYGYTF.

This chain uses TRBV27 with TRBJ1-2, with 7 bases that match TRBD1. Germline V lookup: CDR1 MNHEY, CDR2 SMNVEV (reference sequence). V gave up 5 bases and J gave up 5 bases; unmatched junction bases: 8. The CDR3 runs 14 residues. This CDR3 reads CASSRDRGVYGYTF. As DNA, the CDR3 is TGTGCCAGCAGTCGGGACAGAGGGGTTTATGGCTACACCTTC.

The V call is TRBV7-3, the J call TRBJ1-5; TRBD1 matches at 9 bases. J lost 4 bases, V lost 0 bases, and 1 base had no gene match. The CDR3 runs 15 residues. CDR1 is SGHTA and CDR2 is FQGTGA in the germline V gene. CDR3 region: CASSLTGTGNQPQHF. The CDR3 bases are TGTGCCAGCAGCTTAACAGGGACAGGGAATCAGCCCCAGCATTTT. Complete variable domain (other parts from reference TRBV7-3 and TRBJ1-5): GAGVSQTPSNKVTEKGKYVELRCDPISGHTALYWYRQSLGQGPEFLIYFQGTGAADDSGLPNDRFFAVRPEGSVSTLKIQRTERGDSAVYLCASSLTGTGNQPQHFGDGTRLSIL.

The genes are TRBV10-3 and TRBJ1-6; no clear D gene. Germline V gene lookup returns CDR1 ENHRY and CDR2 SYGVKD. Trimming took off 0 bases at V and 4 bases at J, with 7 bases between the two ends. The CDR3 is made up of 15 amino acids. CDR3 sequence (DNA): TGTGCCATCAGTGAGTCTCGGGATTATAATTCACCCCTCCACTTT. Translating gives CAISESRDYNSPLHF.

The chain combines TRBV10-3 with TRBJ1-4; 8 bases line up with TRBD1. Germline CDR1 and CDR2: ENHRY and SYGVKD. The CDR3 length is 15 residues. Trimming at V came to 6 bases and at J to 5 bases, leaving 8 bases not matched to a gene. This CDR3 reads CAISGTGSRNEKLFF. Written as DNA, the CDR3 is TGTGCCATCAGCGGGACAGGATCCCGCAATGAAAAACTGTTTTTT.

The chain carries TRBV30 and TRBJ2-1; 8 bases agree with TRBD1. From germline, CDR1 is GTSNPN and CDR2 SVGIG (reference sequence). The CDR3 extends over 14 amino acids. V was pared by 6 bases and J by 4 bases, with 8 bases of the junction left unmatched. CDR3 residues: CACFRDRTYNEQFF. CDR3 nucleotides: TGTGCCTGTTTCCGGGACAGGACGTACAATGAGCAGTTCTTC.

This chain uses TRBV6-5 with TRBJ1-6; 7 bases are shared with TRBD1. The CDR3 loop spans 14 amino acids. Germline V CDR1 and CDR2: MNHEY, SVGAGI. The ends lost 7 bases at V and 9 bases at J; junction bases unmatched: 9. The CDR3 loop is CASKAGGKGSPLHF. The CDR3 DNA follows: TGTGCCAGCAAAGCAGGGGGTAAGGGTTCACCCCTCCACTTT.

The CDR3 sequence: CASSLWGRGRIEAFF. CDR3 DNA: TGTGCCAGCAGCTTGTGGGGCAGGGGAAGGATTGAAGCTTTCTTT. The chain couples TRBV5-6 to TRBJ1-1, with D possibly TRBD1 on 6 matching bases. Germline values: CDR1 SGHDT, CDR2 YYEEEE. Between the trimmed V and J ends, which lost 1 base and 7 bases, there was a span of 17 bases. CDR3 length: 15 residues.

This sequence joins TRBV29-1 and TRBJ2-7; the match to TRBD1 covers 7 bases. The CDR3 is 13 amino acids. Germline lookup yields CDR1 SQVTM and CDR2 ANQGSEA. The J segment lost 6 bases and the V segment lost 6 bases, leaving 11 bases of the junction unmatched. The CDR3 loop is CSVDLGQDREQYF. CDR3 DNA: TGCAGCGTCGACCTCGGACAGGACCGCGAGCAGTACTTC.

This rearrangement joins TRBV4-3 to TRBJ2-7; 11 nucleotides line up with TRBD1. The J segment lost 2 bases and the V segment lost 0 bases, leaving 0 bases of the junction unmatched. There are 15 residues in the CDR3. CDR1 is LGHNA and CDR2 is YSLEER in the germline V gene. The CDR3 sequence is CASSQEGQGAYEQYF. The CDR3 region has the DNA TGCGCCAGCAGCCAAGAGGGACAGGGGGCCTACGAGCAGTACTTC.

This chain joins TRBV28 and TRBJ2-7; TRBD2 aligns across 8 bases. The CDR3 totals 16 residues. J was trimmed by 1 base and V by 2 bases; bases with no gene match: 7. Germline V gene sequence: CDR1 MDHEN, CDR2 SYDVKM. The CDR3 DNA reads as TGTGCCAGCAGTTTAGCGAGCGGGGGTAGGTCCTACGAGCAGTACTTC. It codes for CASSLASGGRSYEQYF.

J is TRBJ1-5 and V is TRBV4-1; no definite D call. The CDR3 loop spans 14 amino acids. Between the trimmed V and J ends, which lost 5 bases and 5 bases, there was a span of 13 bases. Germline V gene data show CDR1 as MGHRA and CDR2 as YSYEKL. In nucleotides, the CDR3 is TGCGCCAGCAGCGCCGATCGGGGAGATCAGCCCCAGCATTTT. This codes for CASSADRGDQPQHF.

This chain joins TRBV11-1 and TRBJ1-6, with 10 bases identical to TRBD1. The ends lost 6 bases at V and 8 bases at J; junction bases unmatched: 4. Germline CDR1 reads SGHAT; CDR2 reads FQDESV (reference sequence). The CDR3 consists of 14 residues. CDR3 nucleotide sequence: TGTGCCAGCAGGTCCGGGACAGGGGATTCACCCCTCCACTTT. Amino acids: CASRSGTGDSPLHF.